The entry below describes one TCR beta chain. This sample was included in a study of response to subunit inactivated influenza vaccine. Germline values: CDR1 SQVTM, CDR2 ANQGSEA. CDR3 length equals 14 residues. TCRdb re-called the RT-PCR reads with MiXCR, one entry per CDR3 protein. The top ten clones hold roughly 9.6% of a sample with about 570,000 distinct CDR3 sequences, roughly 12% of them seen once. These same data were also listed under a study on T cells expressing NK-cell markers. That paper notes: With UMIs, 5'RACE template switching was used to make TCR beta cDNA.

The chain joins TRBV29-1 to TRBJ2-3; 8 bases are a match to TRBD2. This TCR came from a man in his fifties who received an inactivated influenza vaccine. The specimen was PBMCs from blood, collected on the day of vaccination. The CDR3: CTGSERGSTDTQYF. In DNA form, the CDR3 reads TGCACCGGATCTGAGCGGGGGAGCACAGATACGCAGTATTTT.